This T cell receptor beta chain was sequenced for a study of beta chain features in type 1 diabetes (dated by TCRdb to the late 2010s). Context from the whole study: Mean age, gender distribution, total cell number and subset yield did not differ between patients and healthy donors. Across all samples, some 100,000,000 sorted cells were examined, and cell number per subset correlated strongly with RNA yield. In the study, recently diagnosed type 1 diabetes patients and matched healthy donors were compared on the TCRB repertoires of their sorted circulating CD4+ T cell subsets. Regulatory and stem cell-like memory subsets were obtained from only 8 patients and about eight healthy donors, while naive and central memory subsets were obtained from all 30 or so donors. What the study reported, not specific to this receptor: Shorter templates might have been favored by PCR, but patient and control samples were amplified and corrected together, so both groups would have been affected equally by any skew. Patients with type 1 diabetes made fewer insertions and deleted more nucleotides at VDJ recombination sites, implying thymic rearrangement abnormalities. Because cDNA rather than genomic DNA was sequenced, highly expressing activated cells could have been over-represented, although no difference in activation and CD3 levels was found between groups. HLA sub-analyses involved small numbers of individuals, so any influence of HLA type on TCRB rearrangement remained unresolved. Naive, central memory and regulatory TCRB repertoires appeared more similar among patients than among healthy donors. A moderate but significant shortening of TCRB CDR3 length was observed in type 1 diabetes patients in all four CD4+ subsets.

Each donor gave one peripheral blood draw, about 100 mL on average, collected into heparinised tubes. A BD FACSAria II was used to sort naive, central memory, regulatory and stem cell-like memory CD4+ T cells with a panel that included CD45RO, CCR7, CD25, CD127, CD95 and CD27. Purity was above 95% for every sorted population. PBMCs were isolated right away by Lymphoprep density gradient centrifugation and were stained directly, without culture. So that batch effects would be minimized, each experiment stained and sorted samples in pairs, pairing one healthy donor with one patient. In this sample, this clone turned up a few times. This receptor's antigen is unknown. No base qualities exist here, and no much larger clone lies one base off it. The entire amount of isolated RNA was reverse transcribed using the High Capacity cDNA Reverse Transcription Kit, so the sequenced TCRB transcripts were expressed ones. Deep immunoSEQ sequencing was applied to naive, central memory and regulatory T cell samples, giving an average of about 3.8 million total reads per sample. Sorted cells were lysed in RLT buffer and RNA was extracted with DNase-treated RNeasy Micro or Mini kits, depending on cell number. Each cell subset was processed separately to prevent cross-contamination, with patient and healthy donor samples processed together. Using the immunoSEQ multiplex PCR, TCRB sequences were amplified from cDNA into 87-bp fragments spanning the CDR3 region. Sequencing of the amplicons was performed on the Illumina HiSeq platform. In the paper's pipeline: PCR bias was computationally corrected using synthetic template baselines, reads within Hamming distance 2 were collapsed, and singletons that could not be merged were discarded. Reads were aligned against IMGT to assign V, D and J genes, CDR3 length and insertions or deletions at six rearrangement sites. Within each subset, clonotype counts were normalized to the number of sorted cells before true diversity and Gini coefficients were calculated with the tcR R package. The overlap coefficient, calculated on TCRB nucleotide sequences, was used to quantify repertoire sharing. As a proxy for the pre-selection repertoire, out-of-frame TCRB sequences from naive cells were analyzed. Sourced from immuneACCESS, this table was stored by TCRdb with only in-frame sequences that have V and J called. A share of the clones is absent; for the studies checked, an unresolved V gene accounts for under half, and the remainder has no known explanation. V and J calls and clone size are copied from that table; D and trimming were computed from the DNA. This sample is represented by around 710,000 clones; roughly an eighth of them were singletons. Of the sample, 0.09% to 0.15% falls within the top ten clones.

The CDR3 measures 14 amino acids from cysteine to phenylalanine. Just CDR3 DNA is preserved here, 42 bases in frame from base 1. V sheds 3 bases and J sheds 4 bases, leaving 11 bases between their ends. CDR1 is given as SGHTA and CDR2 as FQGTGA, both from the germline V gene. The sequence derives from a young man with type 1 diabetes. Sequenced material: naive CD4+ T cells from blood. This specimen's cell subset or site label, interpreted: true naive CD4+ T cells. The chain joins TRBV7-3 to TRBJ2-3; TRBD2 is a possible D gene, resting on 6 matching bases. The CDR3 protein sequence reads: CASSFGTQPDTQYF. The sequenced DNA: TGTGCCAGCAGCTTCGGGACTCAGCCAGATACGCAGTATTTT.